Each of the 8 T cell receptor beta chains below was sequenced from the same sample in a study of cytomegalovirus exposure and HLA in healthy donors. A multiplex PCR was run with 60 Vbeta primers and 13 Jbeta primers. Repertoires were generated with immunoSEQ multiplex PCR, while TCRdb's copy carries only in-frame clones and drops some. Among approximately 130,000 clones, approximately 75% were seen once, and the ten largest hold around 4.2%. Input material: PBMCs. Source of these receptors: a man between 50 and 59 years old in good health and CMV-seropositive.

The sample holds a few counts of this clone. This chain connects TRBV7-8 to TRBJ2-2; D possibly corresponds to TRBD1 (6 bases). The germline V gene encodes CDR1 SGHVS and CDR2 FQNEAQ. The CDR3 runs 16 residues. V gave up 6 bases and J gave up 0 bases, with 14 bases separating them. The CDR3 DNA is TGTGCCAGCAGTCTACAGGGCCCCTCGAACACCGGGGAGCTGTTTTTT. It yields the protein CASSLQGPSNTGELFF.

This clone was detected a few times. The chain uses TRBV5-1 and TRBJ1-1; a weak D match, TRBD1 (5 bases). The V end lost 0 bases, the J end lost 2 bases, and 8 bases lay between the germline ends. This CDR3 is built from 14 residues. Germline V lookup: CDR1 SGHRS, CDR2 YFSETQ. The CDR3 sequence is CASSLGGTNTEAFF. In nucleotides, the CDR3 is TGCGCCAGCAGCTTGGGGGGGACTAACACTGAAGCTTTCTTT.

The CDR3 DNA follows: TGTGCCAGCAGCTATGGGACAGCCGGAGCTTTGTACTTC. It is translated as CASSYGTAGALYF. The chain is built from TRBV7-7 and TRBJ2-5, with 7 bases fitting TRBD1. This CDR3 has 13 amino acids. Trimming took 4 bases from V and 13 from J; bases not matched to a gene: 12. Germline CDR1 and CDR2: SSHAT and FNYEAQ (reference sequence).

This sequence joins TRBV14 and TRBJ2-3; D perhaps matches TRBD2 (5 bases). The CDR3 length is 16 residues. Germline values: CDR1 SGHDN, CDR2 FVKESK. Trimming cost V 1 base and J 4 bases, with 15 bases left between them. The DNA of the CDR3 is TGTGCCAGCAGCCAAGGGACTCCCGGCGGCTCAGATACGCAGTATTTT. It yields the protein CASSQGTPGGSDTQYF.

This clone was counted between two and nine times. The genes are TRBV6-1 and TRBJ2-7, with 9 bases matching TRBD2. V trimming: 0 bases; J trimming: 13 bases; junction bases outside the gene matches: 13. This CDR3 has 15 amino acids. Germline lookup yields CDR1 MNHNS and CDR2 SASEGT. Here the CDR3 reads CASSEAKAGGLYIYF. CDR3 bases: TGTGCCAGCAGTGAAGCAAAAGCGGGGGGCTTATATATCTACTTC.

The chain is built from TRBV19 and TRBJ2-6; D is undetermined. The V gene's germline CDR1 is LNHDA and CDR2 SQIVND (reference sequence). The CDR3 is made up of 14 amino acids. The ends were cut back, 7 bases at V and 4 bases at J, with 11 bases in the middle. The CDR3 is CASTNQTGANVLTF. CDR3 DNA: TGTGCCAGTACAAATCAGACAGGGGCCAACGTCCTGACTTTC.

The J gene is TRBJ2-7, the V gene TRBV29-1; the match to TRBD1 covers 9 bases. This CDR3 region has 13 residues. Germline CDR1 SQVTM, CDR2 ANQGSEA. The V gene end was trimmed by 4 bases and the J gene end by 3 bases; junction bases not matched to a gene: 4. As DNA, the CDR3 is TGCAGCGTTGGGGACAGGGATGGCTACGAGCAGTACTTC. Its translation: CSVGDRDGYEQYF.

This clone has only a few counts. V gene TRBV5-6 combines with J gene TRBJ2-1; 7 positions match TRBD2. Unmatched junction bases numbered 5, after V lost 7 bases and J lost 7 bases. This CDR3 region has 12 residues. Germline CDR1 is SGHDT and CDR2 is YYEEEE. CDR3: CASRGRGNEQFF. As DNA, the CDR3 is TGTGCCAGCCGGGGGAGGGGAAATGAGCAGTTCTTC.